The clone carrying this TCR beta chain was seen once. Trimming cost V 4 bases and J 1 base, with 18 bases left between them. CDR1 is SGHVS, CDR2 FQNEAQ, per germline. This CDR3 is 17 amino acids long. Those who donated, Caucasian adults without exception, all lived in Nashville, Tennessee. TCRdb keeps only in-frame clones here, not all; method: immunoSEQ multiplex PCR. The table has 740,000 or so clones, less than 80% seen once. The data are from a study of shared clonotypes between healthy human individuals. J is TRBJ2-3 and V is TRBV7-8, with D tentatively TRBD1 (6 bases). Specimen: memory CD4+ T cells sorted from blood. Specified subset: CD45RA-negative fraction. The clonotype was recovered from a woman in her twenties or thirties in good health. The DNA of the CDR3 is TGTGCCAGCAGCTCCCGGGCAGGGCCAGGGGGCACAGATACGCAGTATTTT. Amino acids: CASSSRAGPGGTDTQYF.